This T cell receptor (beta chain) appears in the sequencing data of a study of T cell repertoires in cytomegalovirus infection. On the study more broadly: Both CMV infection and a matching HLA type were indicated by public TCR beta signatures.

This clonotype was counted only a few times. Its cognate antigen is unknown. The CDR3 is 17 amino acids. V trimming: 2 bases; J trimming: 3 bases; junction bases outside the gene matches: 7. Germline CDR1 is SEHNR and CDR2 is FQNEAQ (reference sequence). TCRdb reprocessed the reads with MiXCR, giving one entry per CDR3 protein. The repertoire has some 920,000 distinct CDR3 sequences, roughly 31% of them found once; the top ten carry around 15%. Study-wide results and limits: The study identified carriers of CMV plus the relevant HLA from cumulative public TCR beta family frequency.

The sequenced sample was cultured CD8+ T cells from PBMCs, obtained from culture after CMV antigen stimulation. J is TRBJ1-4 and V is TRBV7-9, with TRBD1 identical over 9 bases. The sequence was collected from a human donor in good health (CMV status not recorded). Some clones in this sample may be carry-over from other donors' samples. Here the CDR3 reads CASSLTLQGAANEKLFF. CDR3 DNA sequence: TGTGCCAGCAGCTTAACACTACAGGGGGCAGCTAATGAAAAACTGTTTTTT.